The source of this TCR beta chain is a study of T cell responses to AZD1222 COVID-19 vaccine. Some clones are missing from TCRdb's copy, which holds only in-frame ones; the method was immunoSEQ multiplex PCR. This table holds 120,000 to 150,000 clones, roughly 93% found once. A note on this clone: Its specificity is not known.

The V gene lost 3 bases and the J gene lost 7 bases, with 13 bases spanning the gap. The CDR3 is 15 residues long. The germline gives CDR1 MNHEY, CDR2 SMNVEV (reference sequence). Study observations and caveats: Baseline seropositivity occurred in only a handful of AZD1222 recipients. Spike-specific TCR breadth and depth both grew after two AZD1222 doses. Clonal diversity may have been underestimated, and the donors were mostly white British, with more females than males.

Timing groups of about 4 and about 12 weeks for second doses were pooled. This chain uses TRBV27 with TRBJ1-6; D is undetermined. Sequencing used peripheral blood, obtained 28 days after the second AZD1222 dose. This receptor was obtained from an adult who received the AZD1222 COVID-19 vaccine. CDR3 sequence reads: CASSLVVLGNSPLHF. The DNA of the CDR3 is TGTGCCAGCAGTTTGGTGGTATTGGGGAATTCACCCCTCCACTTT.